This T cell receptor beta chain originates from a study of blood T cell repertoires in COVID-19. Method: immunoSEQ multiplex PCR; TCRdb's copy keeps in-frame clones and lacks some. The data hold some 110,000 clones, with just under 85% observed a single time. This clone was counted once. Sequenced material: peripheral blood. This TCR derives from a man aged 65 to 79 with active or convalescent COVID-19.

CDR3 region: CASTTGPQYTEAFF. In DNA form, the CDR3 reads TGTGCCAGTACAACAGGTCCCCAATACACTGAAGCTTTCTTT. The chain couples TRBV19 to TRBJ1-1, with D tentatively TRBD1 (5 bases). The V and J ends lost 7 bases and 3 bases respectively, with 15 bases between them. The CDR3 extends over 14 amino acids. The germline CDR1 and CDR2 sequences are LNHDA and SQIVND (reference sequence).